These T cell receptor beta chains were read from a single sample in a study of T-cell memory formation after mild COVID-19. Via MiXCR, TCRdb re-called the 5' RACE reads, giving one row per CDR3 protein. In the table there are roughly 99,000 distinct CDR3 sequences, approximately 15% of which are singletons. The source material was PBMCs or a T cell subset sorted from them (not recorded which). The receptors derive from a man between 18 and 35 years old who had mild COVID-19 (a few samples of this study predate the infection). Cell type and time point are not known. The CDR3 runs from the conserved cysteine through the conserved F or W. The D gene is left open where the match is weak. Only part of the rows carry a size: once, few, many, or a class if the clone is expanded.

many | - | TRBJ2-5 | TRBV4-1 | CASSQIGEGETQYF | TGCGCCAGCAGCCAGATAGGTGAAGGAGAGACCCAGTACTTC
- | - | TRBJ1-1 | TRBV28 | CASDSSYTEAFF | TGTGCCAGCGACAGTTCTTACACTGAAGCTTTCTTT
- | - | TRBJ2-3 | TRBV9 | CASSVVTDTQYF | TGTGCCAGCAGCGTAGTTACAGATACGCAGTATTTT
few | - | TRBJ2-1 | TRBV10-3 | CAISASGTRGGDEQFF | TGTGCCATCAGTGCCTCCGGGACTCGGGGCGGAGATGAGCAGTTCTTC
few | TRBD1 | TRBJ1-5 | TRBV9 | CASSAGGGGQPQHF | TGTGCCAGCAGCGCAGGGGGAGGTGGTCAGCCCCAGCATTTT
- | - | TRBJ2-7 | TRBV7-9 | CASSLGGTPPEQYF | TGTGCCAGCAGCTTGGGCGGGACGCCACCCGAGCAGTACTTC
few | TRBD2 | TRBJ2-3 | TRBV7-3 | CASSPSGGGADTQYF | TGTGCCAGCAGCCCTTCCGGCGGGGGGGCAGATACGCAGTATTTT
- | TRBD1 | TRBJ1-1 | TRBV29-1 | CSVVQGTADAFF | TGCAGCGTCGTACAGGGGACCGCTGATGCTTTCTTT
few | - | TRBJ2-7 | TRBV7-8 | CASSYRVASYEQYF | TGTGCCAGCAGCTACAGGGTTGCCTCCTACGAGCAGTACTTC
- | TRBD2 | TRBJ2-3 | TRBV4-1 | CASSPSSGGPGDTQYF | TGCGCCAGCAGCCCCTCTAGCGGGGGCCCGGGGGATACGCAGTATTTT
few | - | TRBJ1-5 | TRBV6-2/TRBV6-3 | CASSYSLAVDNQPQHF | TGTGCCAGCAGTTACTCGTTGGCTGTTGACAATCAGCCCCAGCATTTT
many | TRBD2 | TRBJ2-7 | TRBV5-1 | CASSFGGGAYEQYF | TGCGCCAGCAGCTTCGGCGGGGGGGCCTACGAGCAGTACTTC